Sequencing of this T cell receptor beta chain was carried out in a study of shared clonotypes between healthy human individuals. Study conclusions and caveats: Donor clonotype sharing was expected to depend on sequencing depth.

Per the germline V gene, CDR1 is MGHDK and CDR2 is SYGVNS. V was trimmed by 8 bases and J by 4 bases, leaving 14 bases between them. The CDR3 is 14 amino acids. Turning to this clone: Its antigen is unknown.

Using immunoSEQ multiplex PCR, the repertoire was profiled, and TCRdb retains in-frame clones only, with some absent. The table records about 1.5 million clones, roughly 96% of them present only once. Sequencing input: naive CD4+ T cells sorted from blood. Subset noted: CD45RA+ positively selected. The clonotype was recovered from a man aged 25-45 years in good health. V and J are TRBV25-1 and TRBJ2-2; TRBD2 might be the D (6 bases). CDR3 bases: TGTGCCAGCGCCGGGGGAGGTGGCACCGGGGAGCTGTTTTTT. Translated: CASAGGGGTGELFF.